The rows below give T cell receptor beta chains drawn from one sample of a study of blood T cell repertoires in COVID-19. Produced via immunoSEQ multiplex PCR; TCRdb's table is partial and in-frame only. The sample has 120,000 to 150,000 clones, approximately 87% seen once. Sequencing was carried out using peripheral blood. The receptor set was obtained from a woman aged 45-59 years with active or convalescent COVID-19. Both conserved end residues are part of each CDR3. The order of the fields is V gene, D gene, J gene, clone size, CDR3 DNA, CDR3 protein. D genes are given only for firm matches. Clone size appears in some rows only: once, few, many, or a class for an expanded clone.

TRBV19,.,TRBJ1-1,.,TGTGCCAGTAGGCAGGGGTTAGGAGCTTTCTTT,CASRQGLGAFF
TRBV30,TRBD2,TRBJ2-7,.,TGTGCCTGGAGTGTGGGGGGGGAGCAGTACTTC,CAWSVGGEQYF
TRBV28,.,TRBJ1-3,.,TGTGCCAGCAGTTCTCAGACACTCTACTCTGGAAACACCATATATTTT,CASSSQTLYSGNTIYF
TRBV20-1,TRBD2,TRBJ2-1,.,TGCAGCTTCGCGGGGGACAATGAGCAGTTCTTC,CSFAGDNEQFF
TRBV7-3,TRBD2,TRBJ2-5,.,TGTGCCAGCAGCAGGACTAGCGGGGGGCAAGAGACCCAGTACTTC,CASSRTSGGQETQYF
TRBV30,TRBD1,TRBJ1-5,.,TGTGCCTGGAGTGGGGCCAGGGGGCCGGGAGGCAATCAGCCCCAGCATTTT,CAWSGARGPGGNQPQHF
TRBV29-1,.,TRBJ1-3,.,TGCAGCGTTATACAGGCGAACTCTGGAAACACCATATATTTT,CSVIQANSGNTIYF
TRBV6-6,.,TRBJ1-6,.,TGTGCCAGCAGTTACCCCGACAGCTATAATTCACCCCTCCACTTT,CASSYPDSYNSPLHF
TRBV6-5,.,TRBJ1-1,.,TGTGCCAGCAGTTACGGCGGGTACGGGAACACTGAAGCTTTCTTT,CASSYGGYGNTEAFF
TRBV7-6,.,TRBJ1-1,.,TGTGCCAGCAGCGCAAGGGGGGAGGGGAAAACTGAAGCTTTCTTT,CASSARGEGKTEAFF
TRBV2,TRBD2,TRBJ2-5,few,TGTGCCAGCAGTGGGGGACTAGACCCGCAAGAGACCCAGTACTTC,CASSGGLDPQETQYF
TRBV11-3,.,TRBJ2-1,.,TGTGCCAGCAGCTTAGACTCAGGGTACAATGAGCAGTTCTTC,CASSLDSGYNEQFF
TRBV4-2,.,TRBJ2-5,.,TGTGCCAGCAGCCCCTCGGAGGGGGAGACCCAGTACTTC,CASSPSEGETQYF
TRBV27,.,TRBJ2-1,.,TGTGCCAGCAGTCCCCAGAAGGCGGGCTGGAGCGTGGGTGAGCAGTTCTTC,CASSPQKAGWSVGEQFF
TRBV4-3,.,TRBJ1-3,.,TGCGCCAGCAGCCAAGATCGGGCAGGGTACTCTGGAAACACCATATATTTT,CASSQDRAGYSGNTIYF
TRBV30,TRBD2,TRBJ2-1,.,TGTGCCTGGAGTGCCCTAGCGGGGTCCTACAATGAGCAGTTCTTC,CAWSALAGSYNEQFF
TRBV2,TRBD1,TRBJ2-7,.,TGTGCCAGCACTGGGGACAGCTACGAGCAGTACTTC,CASTGDSYEQYF
TRBV5-4,TRBD1,TRBJ1-1,.,TGTGCCAGCACCGTTGGGAGACGACAGGGGGCTGAAGCTTTCTTT,CASTVGRRQGAEAFF
TRBV6-2/TRBV6-3,.,TRBJ1-1,once,TGTGCCAGCAGTTATACCAGGGTATCTGAAGCTTTCTTT,CASSYTRVSEAFF
TRBV12-5,.,TRBJ1-3,once,TGTGCTAGTGGTCAGGGGATAATCGGAAACACCATATATTTT,CASGQGIIGNTIYF
TRBV5-1,.,TRBJ1-1,.,TGCGCCAGCAGCCAGGGACACCTGAACACTGAAGCTTTCTTT,CASSQGHLNTEAFF
TRBV11-2,TRBD2,TRBJ2-1,.,TGTGCCAGCAGCTCAACAGGACTAGCGGGAGCCTTCCTCTACAATGAGCAGTTCTTC,CASSSTGLAGAFLYNEQFF
TRBV6-4,.,TRBJ2-1,.,TGTGCCAGCCGCTCGGGGGGCCCTAGCTCCTACAATGAGCAGTTCTTC,CASRSGGPSSYNEQFF
TRBV19,.,TRBJ2-2,.,TGTGCCACCCAGCCCCGGGCGGGTAACACCGGGGAGCTGTTTTTT,CATQPRAGNTGELFF
TRBV3-1/TRBV3-2,.,TRBJ1-3,.,TGTGCCAGCAGCCAAGACGGGGGCTCTGGAAACACCATATATTTT,CASSQDGGSGNTIYF
TRBV6-5,.,TRBJ1-5,.,TGTGCCAGCAGGAGACAGCTAAATCCTAATCAGCCCCAGCATTTT,CASRRQLNPNQPQHF
TRBV14,.,TRBJ2-1,.,TGTGCCAGCAGCCAATACAGGCCCTACAATGAGCAGTTCTTC,CASSQYRPYNEQFF
TRBV28,.,TRBJ2-1,.,TGTGCCAGCAGTACCGACATAGTTGGGTCCTACAATGAGCAGTTCTTC,CASSTDIVGSYNEQFF
TRBV30,.,TRBJ1-5,.,TGTGCCTGGAGTGGCGACTATAATCAGCCCCAGCATTTT,CAWSGDYNQPQHF
TRBV25-1,TRBD2,TRBJ2-2,few,TGTGCCAGCAGTGCGCGGGAGGGCGGGGAGCTGTTTTTT,CASSAREGGELFF
TRBV7-7,TRBD2,TRBJ2-1,.,TGTGCTAGCAGCCCCGGGACTAGCGGGAGTTCGGGCAATGAGCAGTTCTTC,CASSPGTSGSSGNEQFF
TRBV27,TRBD1,TRBJ2-7,.,TGTGCCAGCAGCTATTCTACAGGGGGCCTTGAGTACGAGCAGTACTTC,CASSYSTGGLEYEQYF
TRBV6-2/TRBV6-3,.,TRBJ2-5,few,TGTGCCAGCAGTGACAGACTGGGGCGGGGAGAGACCCAGTACTTC,CASSDRLGRGETQYF
TRBV21-1,.,TRBJ2-4,.,TGTGCCAGCAGCAGATACAAAACCCCCCCCGGACAGGGGTGGAGGTACATTCAGTACTTC,CASSRYKTPPGQGWRYIQYF
TRBV20-1,.,TRBJ1-1,once,TGCAGTGCTAGTTATCGTGAAGCTTTCTTT,CSASYREAFF
TRBV4-3,.,TRBJ1-2,once,TGCGCCAGCAGCCTCGGTGGAAGGACAGTCGATGGCTACACCTTC,CASSLGGRTVDGYTF
TRBV6-5,TRBD2,TRBJ2-7,.,TGTGCCAGCAAAGCGGGAGGGCCGAGAGAGCAGTACTTC,CASKAGGPREQYF
TRBV4-3,.,TRBJ2-3,.,TGCGCCAGCAGCCAAGATATTCAGGGCGCCACAGATACGCAGTATTTT,CASSQDIQGATDTQYF
TRBV27,TRBD1,TRBJ1-4,.,TGTGCCAGCAGTGTAACGACAGGGTTTAATGAAAAACTGTTTTTT,CASSVTTGFNEKLFF
TRBV9,TRBD1,TRBJ1-2,.,TGTGCCAGCAGCCCGGGACAGGACTTCTATGGCTACACCTTC,CASSPGQDFYGYTF
TRBV18,TRBD2,TRBJ2-1,.,TGTGCCAGCTCACCACGAGAAGCGGGAGGTCCCCACAATGAGCAGTTCTTC,CASSPREAGGPHNEQFF
TRBV4-3,.,TRBJ2-2,.,TGCGCCAGCAGCCAAGAACAGGGAGCCACCGGGGAGCTGTTTTTT,CASSQEQGATGELFF
TRBV7-9,TRBD1,TRBJ1-2,.,TGTGCCAGCAGCGGGACAGGCCCTGGCTACACCTTC,CASSGTGPGYTF
TRBV7-9,.,TRBJ2-1,.,TGTGCCAGCGCAAGGGGGGGCATGAATGAGCAGTTCTTC,CASARGGMNEQFF
TRBV13,TRBD1,TRBJ2-7,.,TGTGCCAGCAGCGCTCAGGGGGCTTACGAGCAGTACTTC,CASSAQGAYEQYF
TRBV6-5,TRBD2,TRBJ2-1,.,TGTGCCAGCAGTCTTACTAGCGGGCCTTACAATGAGCAGTTCTTC,CASSLTSGPYNEQFF
TRBV11-2,.,TRBJ2-5,.,TGTGCCAGCAGCTTAAGGGGCTATCAAGAGACCCAGTACTTC,CASSLRGYQETQYF
TRBV11-3,TRBD1,TRBJ2-7,.,TGTGCCAGCAGCCCCGGGACAGGGGGGGCTTCCGAGCAGTACTTC,CASSPGTGGASEQYF
TRBV29-1,.,TRBJ1-5,.,TGCAGCGTTGGAGGGGGGGGTGATCAGCCCCAGCATTTT,CSVGGGGDQPQHF
TRBV5-1,.,TRBJ1-2,.,TGCGCCAGCAGCTTATTTATCAGGGTCTATGGCTACACCTTC,CASSLFIRVYGYTF
TRBV18,.,TRBJ1-2,.,TGTGCCAGCTCACTTGACAGGAACTATGGCTACACCTTC,CASSLDRNYGYTF
TRBV30,TRBD1,TRBJ1-4,.,TGTGCCTGGAGCCCGGGACAGGGTCGAGAAAAACTGTTTTTT,CAWSPGQGREKLFF
TRBV19,TRBD2,TRBJ2-1,.,TGTGCCAGTAGTATACCTAGGATGGCGGGAGTTGGCTACAATGAGCAGTTCTTC,CASSIPRMAGVGYNEQFF